The subject of this entry is one TCR beta chain. The sample is drawn from a study of cytomegalovirus exposure and HLA in healthy donors. With 2 bases clipped from V and 5 bases from J, the junction kept 10 bases outside the gene matches. This CDR3 is 17 amino acids long. PCR was performed using 60 Vbeta and 13 Jbeta primers. Original processing notes: It was a later analysis that counted approximately 81 million unique TCR beta chains, of which roughly 10 million were shared. Clones were read by immunoSEQ multiplex PCR, and TCRdb kept only the in-frame ones, dropping some. V and J calls plus clone size are reproduced from that table; the DNA served to infer D and trimming. The table lists some 150,000 clones, 82% of them singletons.

V usage is TRBV6-7 and J usage is TRBJ1-5, with 9 bases that match TRBD1. TRBV6-7 is flagged as an ORF with uncertain function. The TCR comes from a woman between 50 and 59 years old in good health and CMV-seropositive. The specimen sequenced was PBMCs. The DNA for the CDR3 is TGTGCCAGCAGTTACGGGGCTGGGGGACAGGGCCATCAGCCCCAGCATTTT. It translates to CASSYGAGGQGHQPQHF.